This is a list of T cell receptor beta chains from one sample in a study of blood T cell repertoires in COVID-19. Profiling relied on immunoSEQ multiplex PCR, and the TCRdb table lists in-frame clones only, not all of them. Of 96,000 or so clones detected, roughly 90% appear once; the ten largest clones hold 1.7%. Sequenced sample: peripheral blood. The receptors shown here come from a man in his fifties or sixties with acute or convalescent COVID-19. The CDR3 runs from the conserved cysteine through the conserved F or W. Fields, in order: J gene, D gene, clone size, V gene, CDR3 protein, CDR3 DNA. D genes are given only for firm matches. Size is omitted from some rows. Given values are once, few, many or a class for expanded clones.

J: TRBJ2-5
D: TRBD2
size: -
V: TRBV30
CDR3: CAWRRGRIEGTQYF
DNA: TGTGCCTGGAGACGCGGGAGAATAGAAGGGACCCAGTACTTC

J: TRBJ2-5
D: -
size: -
V: TRBV24-1
CDR3: CATSEGYGGVGQETQYF
DNA: TGTGCCACCAGTGAGGGGTACGGGGGAGTTGGGCAAGAGACCCAGTACTTC

J: TRBJ1-3
D: -
size: once
V: TRBV28
CDR3: CASRVTGSINTIYF
DNA: TGTGCCAGCAGGGTGACAGGATCTATTAACACCATATATTTT

J: TRBJ1-4
D: -
size: -
V: TRBV19
CDR3: CASSRDSNEKLFF
DNA: TGTGCCAGTAGTAGGGACTCTAATGAAAAACTGTTTTTT

J: TRBJ2-7
D: TRBD2
size: -
V: TRBV2
CDR3: CASSDRLAGAIEQYF
DNA: TGTGCCAGCAGTGATCGGCTAGCGGGAGCAATCGAGCAGTACTTC

J: TRBJ2-7
D: TRBD2
size: -
V: TRBV7-2
CDR3: CASSLFGGRDTYEQYF
DNA: TGTGCCAGCAGCTTATTCGGCGGGAGAGACACCTACGAGCAGTACTTC

J: TRBJ1-2
D: TRBD1
size: -
V: TRBV11-3
CDR3: CASSLRGGARLGYTF
DNA: TGTGCCAGCAGCCTGAGAGGGGGCGCACGTTTGGGCTACACCTTC

J: TRBJ2-1
D: TRBD2
size: -
V: TRBV9
CDR3: CASSVSPSGTSYNEQFF
DNA: TGTGCCAGCAGCGTATCTCCTAGCGGGACCTCCTACAATGAGCAGTTCTTC

J: TRBJ1-1
D: TRBD1
size: -
V: TRBV4-3
CDR3: CASSQAHIPGQGTEAFF
DNA: TGCGCCAGCAGCCAAGCTCACATTCCGGGACAGGGTACTGAAGCTTTCTTT

J: TRBJ1-3
D: TRBD1
size: -
V: TRBV28
CDR3: CASSSGQGTIYF
DNA: TGTGCCAGCAGCTCAGGACAGGGAACCATATATTTT

J: TRBJ2-3
D: TRBD2
size: -
V: TRBV9
CDR3: CASTLSSGRTDTQYF
DNA: TGTGCCAGCACACTCTCTAGCGGGAGAACAGATACGCAGTATTTT

J: TRBJ2-7
D: TRBD2
size: -
V: TRBV11-2
CDR3: CASSAGLAGGYEQYF
DNA: TGTGCCAGCAGCGCTGGACTAGCGGGGGGCTACGAGCAGTACTTC